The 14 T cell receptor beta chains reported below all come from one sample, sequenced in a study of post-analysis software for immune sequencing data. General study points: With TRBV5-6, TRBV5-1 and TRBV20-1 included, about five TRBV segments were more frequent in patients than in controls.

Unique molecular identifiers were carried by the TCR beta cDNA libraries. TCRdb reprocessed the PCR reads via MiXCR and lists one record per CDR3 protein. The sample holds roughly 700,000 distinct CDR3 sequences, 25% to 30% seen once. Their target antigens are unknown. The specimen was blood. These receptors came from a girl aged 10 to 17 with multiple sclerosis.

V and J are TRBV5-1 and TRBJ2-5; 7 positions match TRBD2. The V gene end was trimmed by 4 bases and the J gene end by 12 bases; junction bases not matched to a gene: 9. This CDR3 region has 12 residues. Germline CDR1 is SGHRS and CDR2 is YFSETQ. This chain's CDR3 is CASSPHQRGEYF. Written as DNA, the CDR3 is TGCGCCAGCAGCCCACACCAGCGGGGAGAGTACTTC.

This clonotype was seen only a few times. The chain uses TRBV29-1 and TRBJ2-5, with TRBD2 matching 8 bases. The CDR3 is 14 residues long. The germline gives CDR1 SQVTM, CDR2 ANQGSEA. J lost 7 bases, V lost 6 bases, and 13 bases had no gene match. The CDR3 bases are TGCAGCGTGGGGGCTTCTAGCGGGTCGGCGACCCAGTACTTC. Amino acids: CSVGASSGSATQYF.

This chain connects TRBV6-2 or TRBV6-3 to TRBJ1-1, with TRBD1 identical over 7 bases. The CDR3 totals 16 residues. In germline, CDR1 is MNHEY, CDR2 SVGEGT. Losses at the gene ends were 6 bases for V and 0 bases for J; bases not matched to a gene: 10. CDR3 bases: TGTGCCAGCAGATTTCAAACGGGACAGCTGAACACTGAAGCTTTCTTT. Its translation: CASRFQTGQLNTEAFF.

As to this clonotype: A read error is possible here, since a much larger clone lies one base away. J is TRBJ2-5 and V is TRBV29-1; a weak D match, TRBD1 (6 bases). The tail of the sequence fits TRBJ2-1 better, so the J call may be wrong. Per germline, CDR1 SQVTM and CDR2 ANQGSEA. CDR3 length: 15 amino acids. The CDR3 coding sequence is TGCAGCACCAACAACTGGGGCAGGGGCCAAGAGACCCAGTTCTTC. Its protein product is CSTNNWGRGQETQFF.

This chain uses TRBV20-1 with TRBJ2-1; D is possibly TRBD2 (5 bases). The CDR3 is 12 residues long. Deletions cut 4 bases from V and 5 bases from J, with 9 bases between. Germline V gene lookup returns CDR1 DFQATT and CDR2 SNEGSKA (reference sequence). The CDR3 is CSAKDLNNEQFF. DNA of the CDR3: TGCAGTGCTAAGGACTTGAACAATGAGCAGTTCTTC.

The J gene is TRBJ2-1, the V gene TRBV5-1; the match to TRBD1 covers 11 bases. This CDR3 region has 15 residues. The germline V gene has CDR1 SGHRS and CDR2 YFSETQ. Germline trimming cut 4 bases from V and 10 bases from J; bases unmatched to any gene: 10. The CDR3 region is CASSPVDRGLGEQFF. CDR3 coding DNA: TGCGCCAGCAGCCCCGTGGACAGGGGGCTCGGGGAGCAGTTCTTC.

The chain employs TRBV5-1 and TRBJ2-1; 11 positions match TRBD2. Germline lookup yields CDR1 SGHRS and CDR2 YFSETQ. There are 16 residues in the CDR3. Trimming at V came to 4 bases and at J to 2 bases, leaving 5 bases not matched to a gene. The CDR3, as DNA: TGCGCCAGCAGCGCCCTAGCGGGAGGCCCCTACAATGAGCAGTTCTTC. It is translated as CASSALAGGPYNEQFF.

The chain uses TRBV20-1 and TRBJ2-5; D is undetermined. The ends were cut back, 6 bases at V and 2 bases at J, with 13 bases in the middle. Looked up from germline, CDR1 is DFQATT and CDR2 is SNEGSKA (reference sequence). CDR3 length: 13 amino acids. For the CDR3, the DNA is TGCAGTGCGCACACTACAGCTCAAGAGACCCAGTACTTC. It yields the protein CSAHTTAQETQYF.

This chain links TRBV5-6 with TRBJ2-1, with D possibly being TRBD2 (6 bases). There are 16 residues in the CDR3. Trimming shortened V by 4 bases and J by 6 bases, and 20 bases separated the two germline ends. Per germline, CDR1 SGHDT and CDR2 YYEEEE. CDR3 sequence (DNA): TGTGCCAGCAGCCTTACGGACTACTTACCCTTCAATGAGCAGTTCTTC. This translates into CASSLTDYLPFNEQFF.

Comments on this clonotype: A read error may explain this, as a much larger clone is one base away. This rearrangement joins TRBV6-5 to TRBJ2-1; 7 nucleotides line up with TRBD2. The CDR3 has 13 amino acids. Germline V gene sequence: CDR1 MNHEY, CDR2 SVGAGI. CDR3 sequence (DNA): TGTGTCAGCAGTCTACTAGCGCGAGATGAGCAGTTCTTC. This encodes CVSSLLARDEQFF.

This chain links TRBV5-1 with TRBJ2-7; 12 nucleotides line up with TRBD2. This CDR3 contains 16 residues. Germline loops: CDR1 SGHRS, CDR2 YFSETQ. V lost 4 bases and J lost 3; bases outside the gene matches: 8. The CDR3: CASSTEPGLAGYEQYF. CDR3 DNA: TGCGCCAGCAGCACCGAACCGGGACTAGCGGGCTACGAGCAGTACTTC.

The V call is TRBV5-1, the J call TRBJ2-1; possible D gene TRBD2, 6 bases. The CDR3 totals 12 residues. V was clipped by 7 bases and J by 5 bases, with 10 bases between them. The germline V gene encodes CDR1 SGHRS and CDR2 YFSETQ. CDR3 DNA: TGCGCCAGCCAGGGACTTCACAATGAGCAGTTCTTC. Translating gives CASQGLHNEQFF.

The CDR3 region has the DNA TGCGCCAGCAGCTTGGTAGGGGCGCGGATCCCTGAAGCTTTCTTT. Its protein product is CASSLVGARIPEAFF. V is TRBV5-1 and J is TRBJ1-1, with D possibly TRBD1 on 5 matching bases. The length of the CDR3 is 15 residues. V lost 0 bases to trimming and J lost 6 bases, with 15 bases between them. Germline CDR1 is SGHRS and CDR2 is YFSETQ.

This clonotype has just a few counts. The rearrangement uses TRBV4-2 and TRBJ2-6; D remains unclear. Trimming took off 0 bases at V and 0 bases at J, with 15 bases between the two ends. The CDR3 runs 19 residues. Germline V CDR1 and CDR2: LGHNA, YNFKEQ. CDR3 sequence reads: CASSQDAPQAVSGANVLTF. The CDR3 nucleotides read TGTGCCAGCAGCCAAGACGCCCCCCAGGCGGTCTCTGGGGCCAACGTCCTGACTTTC.